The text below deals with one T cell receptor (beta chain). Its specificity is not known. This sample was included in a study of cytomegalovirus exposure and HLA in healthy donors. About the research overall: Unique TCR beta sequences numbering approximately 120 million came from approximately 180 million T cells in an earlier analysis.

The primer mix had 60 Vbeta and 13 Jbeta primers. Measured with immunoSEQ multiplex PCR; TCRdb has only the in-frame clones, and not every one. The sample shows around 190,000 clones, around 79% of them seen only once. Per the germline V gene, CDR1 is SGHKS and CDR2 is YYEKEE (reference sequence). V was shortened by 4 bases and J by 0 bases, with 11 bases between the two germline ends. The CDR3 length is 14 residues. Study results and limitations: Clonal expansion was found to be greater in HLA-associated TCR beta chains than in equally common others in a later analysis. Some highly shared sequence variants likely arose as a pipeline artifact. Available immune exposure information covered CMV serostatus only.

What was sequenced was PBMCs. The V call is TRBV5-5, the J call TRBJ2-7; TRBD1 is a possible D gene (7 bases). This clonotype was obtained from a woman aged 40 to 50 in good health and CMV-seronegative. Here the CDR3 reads CASSGGDSSYEQYF. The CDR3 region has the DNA TGTGCCAGCAGCGGAGGGGACAGCTCCTACGAGCAGTACTTC.